Listed here are 6 T cell receptor beta chains from one sample, sequenced in a study of CXCR3-negative and CXCR3-positive naive CD8 T cells (dated by TCRdb to the late 2010s). The listed sequencing device is NextSeq 550. The Human TCR Profiling Kit (MiLaboratory) was used to make UMI-labeled 5' RACE TRB cDNA libraries. The reads were reprocessed in TCRdb, with one entry per CDR3 protein sequence and no accompanying DNA. This specimen's table enumerates about 43,000 distinct CDR3 sequences. About 10% of the sample lies in the top ten. The sample consisted of memory CD8+ T cells from blood. The cell subset or site tag for this specimen amounts to: conventional CD8+ memory T cells (TMEM), sorted as controls. Source of these receptors: a human donor in good health. Some clones in this sample may be carry-over from other donors' samples.

The V and J genes are TRBV10-2 and TRBJ1-4; TCRdb's assignment of TRBD1 cannot be checked, as there is no DNA. The V gene's germline CDR1 is WSHSY and CDR2 SAAADI. The CDR3 length is 13 residues. This CDR3 is CATRGQGREKLFF.

J is TRBJ1-2 and V is TRBV25-1; TCRdb picks TRBD1, but there is no DNA to check that call. Germline CDR1 MGHDK, CDR2 SYGVNS. This CDR3 region has 18 residues. This chain's CDR3 is CASSEFLQAGTPNGGYTF.

This chain uses TRBV27 with TRBJ2-2; checking the TCRdb D call of TRBD2 is not possible without DNA. Germline V CDR1 and CDR2: MNHEY, SMNVEV (reference sequence). The CDR3 runs 16 residues. The CDR3 here is CASSSRGGAWTGELFF.

The CDR3 sequence is CASSRPSGTGFEEQYF. This chain uses TRBV28 with TRBJ2-7; without DNA, the TCRdb call of TRBD1 cannot be checked. In germline, CDR1 is MDHEN, CDR2 SYDVKM. The CDR3 runs to 16 residues.

The chain employs TRBV4-3 and TRBJ2-7; the TCRdb call, TRBD1, lacks DNA for checking. The germline V gene has CDR1 LGHNA and CDR2 YSLEER. This CDR3 is built from 14 residues. The CDR3 protein is CASSQGTKDYEQYF.

Judged by frequency, this clonotype is medium-sized. The chain has TRBV20-1 and TRBJ2-7; the D call from TCRdb, TRBD1, cannot be confirmed without DNA. CDR1 and CDR2 from the germline V gene are DFQATT and SNEGSKA (reference sequence). This CDR3 is 14 amino acids long. CDR3 sequence: CSARDLDEGAQQYF.